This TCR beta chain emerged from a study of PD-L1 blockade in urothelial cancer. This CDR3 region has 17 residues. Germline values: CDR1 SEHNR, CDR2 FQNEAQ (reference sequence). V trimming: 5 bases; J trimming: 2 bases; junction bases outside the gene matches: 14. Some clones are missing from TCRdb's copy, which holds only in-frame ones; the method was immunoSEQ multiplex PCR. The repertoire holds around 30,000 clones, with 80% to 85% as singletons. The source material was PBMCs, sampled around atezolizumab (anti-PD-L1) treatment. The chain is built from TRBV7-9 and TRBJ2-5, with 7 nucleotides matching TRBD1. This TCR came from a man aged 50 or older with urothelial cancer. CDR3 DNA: TGTGCCAGCAGCGCGAAGGGGGCGCTTCTCGGACAAGAGACCCAGTACTTC. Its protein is CASSAKGALLGQETQYF. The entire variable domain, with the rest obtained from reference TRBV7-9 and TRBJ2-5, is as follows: DTGVSQNPRHKITKRGQNVTFRCDPISEHNRLYWYRQTLGQGPEFLTYFQNEAQLEKSRLLSDRFSAERPKGSFSTLEIQRTEQGDSAMYLCASSAKGALLGQETQYFGPGTRLLVL.